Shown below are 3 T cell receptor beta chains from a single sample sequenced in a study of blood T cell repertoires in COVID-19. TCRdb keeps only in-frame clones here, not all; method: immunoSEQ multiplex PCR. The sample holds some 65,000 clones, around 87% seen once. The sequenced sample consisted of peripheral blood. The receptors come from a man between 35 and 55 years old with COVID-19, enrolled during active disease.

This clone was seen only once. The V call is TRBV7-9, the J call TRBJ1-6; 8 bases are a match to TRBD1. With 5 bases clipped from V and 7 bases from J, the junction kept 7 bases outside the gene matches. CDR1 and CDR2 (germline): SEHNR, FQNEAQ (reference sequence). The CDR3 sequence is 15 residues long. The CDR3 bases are TGTGCCAGCAGCCCTGGGACAGGTGGGAATTCACCCCTCCACTTT. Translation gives CASSPGTGGNSPLHF. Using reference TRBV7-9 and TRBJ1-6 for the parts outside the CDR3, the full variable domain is DTGVSQNPRHKITKRGQNVTFRCDPISEHNRLYWYRQTLGQGPEFLTYFQNEAQLEKSRLLSDRFSAERPKGSFSTLEIQRTEQGDSAMYLCASSPGTGGNSPLHFGNGTRLTVT.

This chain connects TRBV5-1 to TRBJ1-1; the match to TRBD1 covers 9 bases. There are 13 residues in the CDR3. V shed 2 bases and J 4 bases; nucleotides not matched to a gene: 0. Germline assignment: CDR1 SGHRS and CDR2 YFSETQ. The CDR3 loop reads CASSLQGATEAFF. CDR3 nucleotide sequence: TGCGCCAGCAGCTTACAGGGGGCCACTGAAGCTTTCTTT. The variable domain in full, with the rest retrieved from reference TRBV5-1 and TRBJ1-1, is KAGVTQTPRYLIKTRGQQVTLSCSPISGHRSVSWYQQTPGQGLQFLFEYFSETQRNKGNFPGRFSGRQFSNSRSEMNVSTLELGDSALYLCASSLQGATEAFFGQGTRLTVV.

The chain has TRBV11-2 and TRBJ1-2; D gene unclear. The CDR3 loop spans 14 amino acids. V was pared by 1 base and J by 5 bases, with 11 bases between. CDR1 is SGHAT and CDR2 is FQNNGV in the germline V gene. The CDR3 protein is CASSLGVGEYGYTF. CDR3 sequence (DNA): TGTGCCAGCAGCTTAGGTGTGGGAGAATATGGCTACACCTTC. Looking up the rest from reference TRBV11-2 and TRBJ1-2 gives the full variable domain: EAGVAQSPRYKIIEKRQSVAFWCNPISGHATLYWYQQILGQGPKLLIQFQNNGVVDDSQLPKDRFSAERLKGVDSTLKIQPAKLEDSAVYLCASSLGVGEYGYTFGSGTRLTVV.